The subject of this entry is one TCR beta chain. Its antigen is currently unknown. These data are taken from a study of cytotoxic CD8 clonotypes in ibrutinib-treated CLL. Study-level background: Investigators reported roughly 24 partial and 2 complete responses; after median about 70 months, 14 patients remained remitted and 12 progressed. Study-level results: Researchers report that baseline clonality outpaced age-matched healthy donors and tracked circulating CD8+ T-cell counts. Clonality was elevated at ibrutinib response and had returned toward baseline at progression. Public clonotypes, found uncommonly, either contracted or stayed stable on treatment.

Clones were sequenced by immunoSEQ multiplex PCR, and TCRdb holds only the in-frame ones, with some missing. The sample has fewer than 200,000 clones, roughly 80% seen once. Trimming removed 0 bases from V and 7 bases from J; junction bases left unmatched: 7. Germline values: CDR1 KGHSH, CDR2 LQKENI. The CDR3 totals 16 residues. The sequencing used PBMCs, collected after 24 months of ibrutinib treatment. This chain connects TRBV18 to TRBJ2-3, with TRBD2 matching 10 bases. This clonotype was obtained from a human donor with chronic lymphocytic leukemia. Here the CDR3 reads CASSPPSGGAKNTQYF. DNA for the CDR3: TGTGCCAGCTCACCACCCAGCGGGGGGGCGAAGAATACGCAGTATTTT.